This T cell receptor beta chain was captured in a study of T cells after posttransplantation cyclophosphamide. The table lists this clone with a few counts. Busulfan-fludarabine conditioning, marrow transplant, and cyclophosphamide on days +3 and +4 were administered. Measured with immunoSEQ multiplex PCR; TCRdb has only the in-frame clones, and not every one. The sample contains approximately 6,800 clones, about 92% of which appear only once. CDR1 is MNHEY and CDR2 is SMNVEV in the germline V gene (reference sequence). CDR3 length: 17 amino acids. Unmatched junction bases numbered 13, after V lost 2 bases and J lost 3 bases.

The receptor was derived from a male patient aged 60 to 75 who received an allogeneic stem cell transplant from a related donor and was CMV-positive. A subset of T cells may come from the graft donor. The rearrangement uses TRBV27 and TRBJ2-7; 7 bases are a match to TRBD2. Source: CD8+ T cells sorted from blood, taken after allogeneic stem cell transplant with posttransplant cyclophosphamide. The CDR3 DNA reads as TGTGCCAGCAGTTTAGGAAATGGGGGGGACCCCCACTACGAGCAGTACTTC. Translation gives CASSLGNGGDPHYEQYF.